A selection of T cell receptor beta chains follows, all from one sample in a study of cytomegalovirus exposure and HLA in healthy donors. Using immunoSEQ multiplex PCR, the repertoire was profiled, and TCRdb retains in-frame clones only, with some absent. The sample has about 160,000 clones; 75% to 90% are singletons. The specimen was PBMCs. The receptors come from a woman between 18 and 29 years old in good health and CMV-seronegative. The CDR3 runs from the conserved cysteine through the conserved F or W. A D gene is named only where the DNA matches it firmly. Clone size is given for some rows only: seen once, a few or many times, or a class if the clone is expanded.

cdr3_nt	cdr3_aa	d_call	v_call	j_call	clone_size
TGTGCCAGCAGCGCGACAGAGAACACTGAAGCTTTCTTT	CASSATENTEAFF	NA	TRBV9	TRBJ1-1	NA
TGTGCCAGCAGAGACAGGGGAATTCAGGGAGTCTATGGCTACACCTTC	CASRDRGIQGVYGYTF	TRBD1	TRBV7-8	TRBJ1-2	NA
TGTGCCAGCAGCCGCGACAGGGGAACTGAAGCTTTCTTT	CASSRDRGTEAFF	TRBD1	TRBV5-8	TRBJ1-1	once
TGTGCCAGCAGTCACAGGGCAGAGACCCAGTACTTC	CASSHRAETQYF	NA	TRBV25-1	TRBJ2-5	NA
TGTGCCAGCAGCCCCTCCGGGACTAGCGGCACCTACGAGCAGTACTTC	CASSPSGTSGTYEQYF	TRBD2	TRBV7-3	TRBJ2-7	NA
TGTGCCAGCAGCTCAAATCCCGGGATAAGGAACACTGAAGCTTTCTTT	CASSSNPGIRNTEAFF	NA	TRBV7-2	TRBJ1-1	NA
TGTGCCAGTAGTATTGAGGGGGACACTGAAGCTTTCTTT	CASSIEGDTEAFF	NA	TRBV19	TRBJ1-1	NA
TGTGCCAGCAGCTCAACACTACAGGGTACCCACGAGCAGTACTTC	CASSSTLQGTHEQYF	NA	TRBV7-9	TRBJ2-7	NA
TGTGCCAGCAAGCAAGGCGGGGGATACAATGAGCAGTTCTTC	CASKQGGGYNEQFF	TRBD2	TRBV2	TRBJ2-1	NA
TGTGCCAGCAGTGTCCCTAGCGGGGGGGGCCCCTACGAGCAGTACTTC	CASSVPSGGGPYEQYF	TRBD2	TRBV2	TRBJ2-7	NA
TGTGCCAGCAGGCTAACAGGGGGCAGGGATTCACCCCTCCACTTT	CASRLTGGRDSPLHF	TRBD1	TRBV2	TRBJ1-6	NA
TGCGCCAGCAGCTCCCACCCGCGGGCGAATCAGCCCCAGCATTTT	CASSSHPRANQPQHF	NA	TRBV4-1	TRBJ1-5	NA
TGTGCCAGCAGCTTAAGACGTAGCACGGGGGAAAAACTGTTTTTT	CASSLRRSTGEKLFF	NA	TRBV7-8	TRBJ1-4	NA
TGTGCCAGCAGCTTCGCGACAGGGGGCACATCCTACGAGCAGTACTTC	CASSFATGGTSYEQYF	TRBD1	TRBV7-9	TRBJ2-7	NA
TGCGCCAGCACTACGGGACAGGGGACTACGAAGCAGTACTTC	CASTTGQGTTKQYF	TRBD1	TRBV5-1	TRBJ2-7	NA
TGCGCCAGCAGCTTAAGCTTCGACAAGACCCGCTACGAGCAGTACTTC	CASSLSFDKTRYEQYF	NA	TRBV5-1	TRBJ2-7	NA